Listed below are T cell receptor beta chains from one sample, sequenced in a study of beta chain features in type 1 diabetes. Assay used: immunoSEQ multiplex PCR; TCRdb lists only in-frame clones, some missing. The sample has 160,000 or so clones, approximately 9.1% seen once. The sequenced sample was central memory CD4+ T cells from blood. The receptors were gathered from a young woman with type 1 diabetes. Each CDR3 is given with its conserved first and last residue. The D gene is left open where the match is weak. The size entry is marked missing in some rows and otherwise reads once, few, many or a size class.

TRBJ2-3,few,TRBV18,TRBD1,TGTGCCAGCTCACCTCCGGGACAGTTCACAGATACGCAGTATTTT,CASSPPGQFTDTQYF
TRBJ2-7,-,TRBV6-6,-,TGTGCCAGCAGTTCTGGGGCCCCCTCTTACGAGCAGTACTTC,CASSSGAPSYEQYF
TRBJ2-1,-,TRBV5-1,TRBD1,TGCGCCAGCAGCTTGGACGGGACAGGGTTCAATGAGCAGTTCTTC,CASSLDGTGFNEQFF
TRBJ2-5,few,TRBV29-1,-,TGCAGCGTCCTCAGGGGTCTGGGAGAGACCCAGTACTTC,CSVLRGLGETQYF
TRBJ1-2,few,TRBV4-2,-,TGTGCCAGCAGCCAAGAGGAGGACGATCCCCATAACTATGGCTACACCTTC,CASSQEEDDPHNYGYTF
TRBJ2-7,few,TRBV9,-,TGTGCCAGCTCACGAGGAGAGGGCTACGAGCAGTACTTC,CASSRGEGYEQYF
TRBJ1-2,many,TRBV4-2,-,TGTGCCAGCAGCCAAGCTTGGAGCGGGATTAACTATGGCTACACCTTC,CASSQAWSGINYGYTF
TRBJ2-7,-,TRBV11-1,-,TGTGCCAGCAGCTTAACAGGGCTCTACGAGCAGTACTTC,CASSLTGLYEQYF
TRBJ2-1,few,TRBV30,TRBD2,TGTGCCTGGGTTAGCGGGACCAACAATGAGCAGTTCTTC,CAWVSGTNNEQFF
TRBJ1-5,once,TRBV28,TRBD1,TGTGCCAGCAGACGGGACAGCTATAGCAATCAGCCCCAGCATTTT,CASRRDSYSNQPQHF
TRBJ2-1,-,TRBV6-1,TRBD2,TGTGCCATCACCAGTGCGGGAGATGACGATGAGCAGTTCTTC,CAITSAGDDDEQFF
TRBJ2-3,-,TRBV11-2,TRBD2,TGTGCCAGCAGCCCCCCTCCTAGCGGGAGCCCAGATACGCAGTATTTT,CASSPPPSGSPDTQYF
TRBJ2-7,few,TRBV30,TRBD2,TGTGCCTGGACTCAGGGACTAGCCCTAACCTACGAGCAGTACTTC,CAWTQGLALTYEQYF
TRBJ2-1,-,TRBV15,-,TGTGCCACCAGCCCGCGCAAGAACAATGAGCAGTTCTTC,CATSPRKNNEQFF
TRBJ1-1,few,TRBV30,TRBD1,TGTGCCTGGGACGGACAGGGTAATGAAGCTTTCTTT,CAWDGQGNEAFF
TRBJ2-1,few,TRBV7-9,TRBD2,TGTGCCAGCAGCTTAGATTGGGGCGGGAGGGGTCATGAGCAGTTCTTC,CASSLDWGGRGHEQFF
TRBJ1-5,-,TRBV2,-,TGTGCCAGCACGGCGAGGTATCCTCAGCCCCAGCATTTT,CASTARYPQPQHF
TRBJ1-2,few,TRBV27,TRBD1,TGTGCCACCGCGACAGGGCGGGGAGGCTACACCTTC,CATATGRGGYTF
TRBJ1-5,few,TRBV2,-,TGTGCCAGCAATGTGGGACATCTTAAGCCCCAGCATTTT,CASNVGHLKPQHF
TRBJ2-7,few,TRBV29-1,-,TGCAGCGCCCATGGCGAGGGCAGGTCCTACGAGCAGTACTTC,CSAHGEGRSYEQYF
TRBJ2-3,few,TRBV21-1,-,TGTGCCAGCAGCAACCCCAGCGGGGAAGATACGCAGTATTTT,CASSNPSGEDTQYF
TRBJ1-2,few,TRBV13,-,TGTGCCAGCAGCTTATCAGGGTCCCATGGCTACACCTTC,CASSLSGSHGYTF
TRBJ2-6,-,TRBV6-5,TRBD1,TGTGCCAGCAGTCGGACAGGGTATGGGGCCAACGTCCTGACTTTC,CASSRTGYGANVLTF
TRBJ1-1,-,TRBV11-3,-,TGTGCCAGCAGCTTAGCCGGCACTGAAGCTTTCTTT,CASSLAGTEAFF
TRBJ2-3,-,TRBV15,-,TGTGCCACCAGCAGATCAAGAGGCGGCGGTAGCACAGATACGCAGTATTTT,CATSRSRGGGSTDTQYF
TRBJ2-7,-,TRBV19,-,TGTGCCAGTAGTACCTATACGAATGGTATCTACGAGCAGTACTTC,CASSTYTNGIYEQYF
TRBJ2-5,-,TRBV10-3,TRBD2,TGTGCCATCAGTGGCGGACTAGATCGAGAGACCCAGTACTTC,CAISGGLDRETQYF
TRBJ2-7,few,TRBV6-5,-,TGTGCCAGCAGTTACGGGGCAGACTCCTACGAGCAGTACTTC,CASSYGADSYEQYF
TRBJ1-5,few,TRBV18,TRBD1,TGTGCCAGCTCACTGGGACAGGGCAATCAGCCCCAGCATTTT,CASSLGQGNQPQHF
TRBJ1-5,-,TRBV19,TRBD1,TGTGCCAGTAGTGCCGGGACAGGGGCCACTCAGCCCCAGCATTTT,CASSAGTGATQPQHF
TRBJ2-5,-,TRBV18,TRBD1,TGTGCCAGCTCACAAGACAGGGGAGAGACCCAGTACTTC,CASSQDRGETQYF
TRBJ1-2,-,TRBV11-3,-,TGTGCCAGCAGCTATACAGGGATGGACTATGGCTACACCTTC,CASSYTGMDYGYTF
TRBJ2-6,few,TRBV11-2,-,TGTGCCAGCAGCTTAGGACACATCTCTGGGGCCAACGTCCTGACTTTC,CASSLGHISGANVLTF
TRBJ2-1,-,TRBV5-1,TRBD2,TGCGCCAGCAGCTTGTATGTTAGCGGGACCCAGGGGAATGAGCAGTTCTTC,CASSLYVSGTQGNEQFF
TRBJ1-2,few,TRBV29-1,-,TGCAGCGTTGTTGGATGGGAGGGCTACTATGGCTACACCTTC,CSVVGWEGYYGYTF
TRBJ1-1,few,TRBV28,-,TGTGCCAGCAGCCTACCTGCTCTGATGAACACTGAAGCTTTCTTT,CASSLPALMNTEAFF
TRBJ2-2,few,TRBV5-8,-,TGTGCCAGCAGCTTTGTTCGGGCCGGGGAGCTGTTTTTT,CASSFVRAGELFF
TRBJ2-3,-,TRBV30,TRBD2,TGTGCCTGGAGCGCAGATAGAGCGGGGGGAGATACGCAGTATTTT,CAWSADRAGGDTQYF
TRBJ2-7,many,TRBV5-1,TRBD2,TGCGCCAGCAGCTTAGCGGGAGGGGGCAACGAGCAGTACTTC,CASSLAGGGNEQYF
TRBJ1-2,few,TRBV28,-,TGTGCCAGCTCAGCAGGGGCTCGAAACTATGGCTACACCTTC,CASSAGARNYGYTF
TRBJ2-7,few,TRBV11-1,-,TGTGCCAGCAGCTTAGTTGGAGGCAGCTCCTACGAGCAGTACTTC,CASSLVGGSSYEQYF
TRBJ1-2,-,TRBV7-9,-,TGTGCCAGCAGCCTAACCAACTATGGCTACACCTTC,CASSLTNYGYTF
TRBJ1-1,-,TRBV5-1,-,TGCGCCAGCAGCCGAACGGGGGACACTGAAGCTTTCTTT,CASSRTGDTEAFF
TRBJ2-2,-,TRBV2,-,TGTGCCAGCATCATTTCGAACACCGGGGAGCTGTTTTTT,CASIISNTGELFF
TRBJ2-5,many,TRBV29-1,-,TGCAGCGTCCCACCGACGGGGAGCTGGGGTGAGACCCAGTACTTC,CSVPPTGSWGETQYF
TRBJ1-2,-,TRBV6-6,-,TGTGCCAGCTCCGGCCCACAGTATGGCTACACCTTC,CASSGPQYGYTF
TRBJ1-3,few,TRBV19,-,TGTGCCAGTACCGATGGGGGCGCCGGGGGAAACACCATATATTTT,CASTDGGAGGNTIYF
TRBJ2-1,-,TRBV27,TRBD2,TGTGCCAGCACCCGACTAGCGGGGATTCTCTACAATGAGCAGTTCTTC,CASTRLAGILYNEQFF
TRBJ2-5,-,TRBV27,-,TGTGCCAGCAGATCCGGGAACCAAGAGACCCAGTACTTC,CASRSGNQETQYF
TRBJ1-2,few,TRBV4-1,-,TGCGCCAGCAGCCAATCACAGGGAACCCTTTTTGTTGGCTACACCTTC,CASSQSQGTLFVGYTF
TRBJ2-2,few,TRBV5-1,-,TGCGCCAGCAGCTTGGAGGGGAACGGGGGGCTGTTTTTT,CASSLEGNGGLFF
TRBJ2-2,few,TRBV19,-,TGTGCCAGTAGTATTATGGCAGAGAACACCGGGGAGCTGTTTTTT,CASSIMAENTGELFF
TRBJ1-1,few,TRBV30,-,TGTGCCTGGAGCCCAGGTGTCGCCACTGAAGCTTTCTTT,CAWSPGVATEAFF
TRBJ2-7,-,TRBV10-3,TRBD2,TGTGCCATCAGTGCTGGGACTAGCGGGAGTGGTGGCGAGCAGTACTTC,CAISAGTSGSGGEQYF
TRBJ1-1,few,TRBV5-4,-,TGTGCCAGCAGCTTGGCCGGTAACACTGAAGCTTTCTTT,CASSLAGNTEAFF
TRBJ2-3,-,TRBV7-3,-,TGTGCCAGCAGCTTCCCAGGGAACACAGATACGCAGTATTTT,CASSFPGNTDTQYF
TRBJ2-1,-,TRBV9,-,TGTGCCAGCAGCGTAGCAGGGGCTAGGGGTAATGAGCAGTTCTTC,CASSVAGARGNEQFF
TRBJ2-3,few,TRBV11-2,-,TGTGCCAGCAGCCCTAGGCCCGGGGAACCAGATACGCAGTATTTT,CASSPRPGEPDTQYF